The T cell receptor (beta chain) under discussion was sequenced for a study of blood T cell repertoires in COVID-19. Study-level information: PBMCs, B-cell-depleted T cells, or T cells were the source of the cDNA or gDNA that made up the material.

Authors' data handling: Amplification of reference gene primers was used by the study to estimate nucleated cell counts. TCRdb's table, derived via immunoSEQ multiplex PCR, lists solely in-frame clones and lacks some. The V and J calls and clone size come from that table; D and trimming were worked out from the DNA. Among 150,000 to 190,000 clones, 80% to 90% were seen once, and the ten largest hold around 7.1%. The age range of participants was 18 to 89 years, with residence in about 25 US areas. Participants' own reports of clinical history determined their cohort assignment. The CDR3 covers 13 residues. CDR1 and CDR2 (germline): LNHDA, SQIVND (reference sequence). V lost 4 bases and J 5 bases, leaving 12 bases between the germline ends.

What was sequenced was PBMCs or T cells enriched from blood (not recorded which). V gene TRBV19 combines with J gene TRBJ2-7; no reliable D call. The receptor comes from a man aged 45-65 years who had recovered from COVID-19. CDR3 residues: CASSKGSWDEQYF. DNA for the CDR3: TGTGCCAGTAGTAAAGGTAGCTGGGACGAGCAGTACTTC.